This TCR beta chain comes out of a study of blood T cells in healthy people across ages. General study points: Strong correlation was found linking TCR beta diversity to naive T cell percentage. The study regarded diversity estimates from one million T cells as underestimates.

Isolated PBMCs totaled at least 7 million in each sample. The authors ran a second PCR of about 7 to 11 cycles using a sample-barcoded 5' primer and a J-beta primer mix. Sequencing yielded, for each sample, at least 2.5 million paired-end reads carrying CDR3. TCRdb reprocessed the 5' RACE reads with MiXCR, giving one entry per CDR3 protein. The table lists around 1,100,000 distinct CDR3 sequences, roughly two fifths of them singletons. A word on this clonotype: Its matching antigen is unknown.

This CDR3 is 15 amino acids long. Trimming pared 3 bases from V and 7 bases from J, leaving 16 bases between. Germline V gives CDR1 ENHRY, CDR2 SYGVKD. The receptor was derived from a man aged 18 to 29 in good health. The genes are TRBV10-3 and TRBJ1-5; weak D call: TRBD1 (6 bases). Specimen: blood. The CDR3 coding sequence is TGTGCCATCAGTGACACGGGGGGCTCGACCCAGCCCCAGCATTTT. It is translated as CAISDTGGSTQPQHF.